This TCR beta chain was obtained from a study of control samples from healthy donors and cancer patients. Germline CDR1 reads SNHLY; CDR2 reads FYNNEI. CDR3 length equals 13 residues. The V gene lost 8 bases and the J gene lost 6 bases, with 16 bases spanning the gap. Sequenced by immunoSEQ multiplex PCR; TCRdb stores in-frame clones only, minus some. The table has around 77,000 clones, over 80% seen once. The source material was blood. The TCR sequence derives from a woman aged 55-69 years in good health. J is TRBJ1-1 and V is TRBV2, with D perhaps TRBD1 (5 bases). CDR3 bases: TGTGCCAGCTCGGGCAGGGTCACTTCTGAAGCTTTCTTT. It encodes CASSGRVTSEAFF.